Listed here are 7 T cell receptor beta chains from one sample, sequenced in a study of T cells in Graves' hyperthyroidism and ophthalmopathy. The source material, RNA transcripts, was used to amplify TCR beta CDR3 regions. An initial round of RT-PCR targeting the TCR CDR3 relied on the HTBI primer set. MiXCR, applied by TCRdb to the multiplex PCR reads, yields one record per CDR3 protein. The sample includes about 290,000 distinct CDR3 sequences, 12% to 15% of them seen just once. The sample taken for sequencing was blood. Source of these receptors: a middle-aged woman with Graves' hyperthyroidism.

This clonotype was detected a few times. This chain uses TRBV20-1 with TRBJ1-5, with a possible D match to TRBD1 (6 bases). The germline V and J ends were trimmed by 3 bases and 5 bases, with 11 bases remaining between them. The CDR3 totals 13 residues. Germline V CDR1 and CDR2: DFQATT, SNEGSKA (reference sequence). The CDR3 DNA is TGCAGTGCTAGTGAGGACAGCTATCAGCCCCAGCATTTT. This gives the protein CSASEDSYQPQHF.

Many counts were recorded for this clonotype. CDR3 nucleotide sequence: TGTGCCAGCAGCTTGGACGCCGCGGGGACCCAGTACTTC. Encoded protein: CASSLDAAGTQYF. V and J are TRBV7-2 and TRBJ2-5, with D possibly TRBD2 on 5 matching bases. Germline V gives CDR1 SGHTA, CDR2 FQGNSA. CDR3 length equals 13 residues. The V end was cut by 3 bases, the J end by 7 bases, with 12 bases between.

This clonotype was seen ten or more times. For the CDR3, the DNA is TGCAGCGTTGGGCGACTAGCGGGAGAAGAGACCCAGTACTTC. Its protein is CSVGRLAGEETQYF. The chain uses TRBV29-1 and TRBJ2-5; 12 nucleotides match TRBD2. This CDR3 region has 14 residues. CDR1 SQVTM and CDR2 ANQGSEA come from the germline V gene. The junction had 3 bases not matched to a gene; V was cut back by 4 bases and J by 3 bases. Based on the CDR3 plus reference TRBV29-1 and TRBJ2-5, the full variable domain is SAVISQKPSRDICQRGTSLTIQCQVDSQVTMMFWYRQQPGQSLTLIATANQGSEATYESGFVIDKFPISRPNLTFSTLTVSNMSPEDSSIYLCSVGRLAGEETQYFGPGTRLLVL.

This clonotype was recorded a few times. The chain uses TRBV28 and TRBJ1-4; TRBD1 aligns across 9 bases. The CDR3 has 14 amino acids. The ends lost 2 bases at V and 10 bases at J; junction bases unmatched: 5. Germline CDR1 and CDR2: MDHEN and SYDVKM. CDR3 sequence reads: CASSLGQGRGKLFF. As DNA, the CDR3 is TGTGCCAGCAGTTTAGGACAGGGGAGGGGAAAACTGTTTTTT.

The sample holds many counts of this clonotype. The chain's CDR3 is CASSESGTLYNEQFF. The CDR3 coding sequence is TGCGCCAGCAGTGAGTCCGGGACCCTCTACAATGAGCAGTTCTTC. V and J are TRBV10-1 and TRBJ2-1; D could derive from TRBD1 or TRBD2 (5 bases each). There are 15 residues in the CDR3. The germline V gene has CDR1 WNHNN and CDR2 SYGVQD (reference sequence). The V end lost 0 bases, the J end lost 3 bases, and 9 bases lay between the germline ends.

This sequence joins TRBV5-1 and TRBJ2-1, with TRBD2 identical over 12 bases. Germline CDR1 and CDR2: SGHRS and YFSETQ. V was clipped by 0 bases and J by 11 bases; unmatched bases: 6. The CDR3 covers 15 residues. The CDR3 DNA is TGCGCCAGCAGCTTGGCGACTAGCGGGAGTGATCAGCAGTTCTTC. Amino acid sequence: CASSLATSGSDQQFF.

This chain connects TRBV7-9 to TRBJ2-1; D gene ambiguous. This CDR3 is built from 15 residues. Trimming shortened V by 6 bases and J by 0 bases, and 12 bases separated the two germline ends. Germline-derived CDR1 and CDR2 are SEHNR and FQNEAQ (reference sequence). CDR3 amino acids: CASSMTRSSYNEQFF. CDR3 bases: TGTGCCAGCAGTATGACAAGGAGCTCCTACAATGAGCAGTTCTTC.